The 28 T cell receptor beta chains in this list originate from one sample, sequenced in a study of beta chain features in type 1 diabetes (dated by TCRdb to the late 2010s). The library was obtained by the immunoSEQ multiplex PCR assay. The High Capacity cDNA Reverse Transcription Kit was used to reverse transcribe all of the isolated RNA, meaning that expressed TCRB transcripts were what got sequenced. In its TCRdb copy, this immuneACCESS table keeps in-frame sequences only and misses some clones. Where compared with another copy, unresolved V genes explain less than half of these, and the others have no known cause. A total of about 220,000 clones appear in this sample, approximately 11% of them only once. Jointly, the top ten make up approximately 1.3% of the sample. The source material was central memory CD4+ T cells from blood. The receptors here all came from a man younger than 35 in good health.

The chain employs TRBV10-3 and TRBJ2-3, with D hard to call. CDR3 size: 13 residues. V lost 2 bases and J 6 bases, leaving 9 bases between the germline ends. Germline loops: CDR1 ENHRY, CDR2 SYGVKD. The CDR3 loop reads CAISEIPRDTQYF. As DNA, the CDR3 is TGTGCCATCAGTGAGATCCCCAGGGATACGCAGTATTTT.

This clone was recorded a few times. The chain is built from TRBV5-5 and TRBJ1-2, with a weak D call TRBD1 (5 bases). Trimming shortened V by 0 bases and J by 3 bases, and 18 bases separated the two germline ends. This CDR3 has 17 residues. Germline CDR1 reads SGHKS; CDR2 reads YYEKEE (reference sequence). The DNA of the CDR3 is TGTGCCAGCAGCTTGGACGGGACCCACCGAGAGGACTATGGCTACACCTTC. Its protein is CASSLDGTHREDYGYTF.

This clone was found many times. The rearrangement links TRBV5-4 to TRBJ2-7; D tentatively reads TRBD1 or TRBD2 (6 bases each). The CDR3 runs 13 residues. In germline, CDR1 is SGHNT, CDR2 YYREEE (reference sequence). The V and J ends lost 7 bases and 3 bases respectively, with 14 bases between them. CDR3 DNA: TGTGCCAGCGCGGGACAACCTAACTACGAGCAGTACTTC. This sequence encodes CASAGQPNYEQYF.

This clone occurred a few times. The chain carries TRBV30 and TRBJ1-1; D is uncertain. Germline values: CDR1 GTSNPN, CDR2 SVGIG (reference sequence). This CDR3 region has 13 residues. The germline V and J ends were trimmed by 2 bases and 1 base, with 8 bases remaining between them. CDR3 sequence reads: CAWSQNPNTEAFF. The CDR3 DNA reads TGTGCCTGGAGTCAGAACCCGAACACTGAAGCTTTCTTT.

This clone was picked up many times. The V call is TRBV13, the J call TRBJ2-7; D not resolved. The CDR3 covers 14 residues. V lost 4 bases and J 0 bases, leaving 10 bases between the germline ends. Looked up from germline, CDR1 is PRHDT and CDR2 is FYEKMQ (reference sequence). CDR3 sequence reads: CASSSEPDSYEQYF. In nucleotides, the CDR3 is TGTGCCAGCAGCTCCGAACCGGACTCCTACGAGCAGTACTTC.

The table lists this clone with a few counts. A much larger clone is a single base away; this may be a read error. The V call is TRBV7-2, the J call TRBJ2-2; D is uncertain. V was pared by 2 bases and J by 1 base, with 5 bases between. The CDR3 is 14 amino acids. Germline loops: CDR1 SGHTA, CDR2 FQGNSA. The CDR3 nucleotides are TGTGCCAGCAGCTTAAACAGGAACACCGGGGAGCTGTTTTTT. As protein: CASSLNRNTGELFF. The variable domain in full, with the rest retrieved from reference TRBV7-2 and TRBJ2-2, is GAGVSQSPSNKVTEKGKDVELRCDPISGHTALYWYRQSLGQGLEFLIYFQGNSAPDKSGLPSDRFSAERTGGSVSTLTIQRTQQEDSAVYLCASSLNRNTGELFFGEGSRLTVL.

This chain connects TRBV2 to TRBJ1-4; D may be TRBD1 (5 bases). CDR3 length equals 15 residues. The germline CDR1 and CDR2 sequences are SNHLY and FYNNEI. V was clipped by 4 bases and J by 3 bases, with 12 bases between them. The DNA for the CDR3 is TGTGCCAGCAGTGCGAGGGGAAGGGCTAATGAAAAACTGTTTTTT. Residues: CASSARGRANEKLFF. The variable domain in full, with the rest retrieved from reference TRBV2 and TRBJ1-4, is EPEVTQTPSHQVTQMGQEVILRCVPISNHLYFYWYRQILGQKVEFLVSFYNNEISEKSEIFDDQFSVERPDGSNFTLKIRSTKLEDSAMYFCASSARGRANEKLFFGSGTQLSVL.

V and J are TRBV7-2 and TRBJ1-2; TRBD1 matches 7 bases. The CDR3 runs to 13 residues. Germline V gene data show CDR1 as SGHTA and CDR2 as FQGNSA. The J segment lost 7 bases and the V segment lost 2 bases, leaving 4 bases of the junction unmatched. The DNA for the CDR3 is TGTGCCAGCAGCTTAACCCGGGACAGTGGCTACACCTTC. Translated, it gives CASSLTRDSGYTF. Drawing the rest from reference TRBV7-2 and TRBJ1-2, the complete variable domain is GAGVSQSPSNKVTEKGKDVELRCDPISGHTALYWYRQSLGQGLEFLIYFQGNSAPDKSGLPSDRFSAERTGGSVSTLTIQRTQQEDSAVYLCASSLTRDSGYTFGSGTRLTVV.

This sequence joins TRBV4-3 and TRBJ1-3, with D perhaps TRBD1 (6 bases). The CDR3 contains 13 residues. Germline V gene lookup returns CDR1 LGHNA and CDR2 YSLEER. V lost 1 base to trimming and J lost 10 bases, with 11 bases between them. The CDR3 here is CASSQVGARTIYF. As DNA, the CDR3 is TGCGCCAGCAGCCAAGTGGGGGCGAGAACCATATATTTT.

This sequence joins TRBV5-8 and TRBJ1-1, with 7 bases aligning to TRBD1. V lost 4 bases, J lost 3 bases, and 9 bases stayed unmatched. Germline V CDR1 and CDR2: SGHTS, YDEGEE. This CDR3 is 15 amino acids long. The CDR3 region is CASSRQTGMDTEAFF. DNA for the CDR3: TGTGCCAGCAGCAGGCAGACAGGGATGGACACTGAAGCTTTCTTT.

The sample holds a few counts of this clone. V usage is TRBV29-1 and J usage is TRBJ1-2, with D unclear. The germline V gene has CDR1 SQVTM and CDR2 ANQGSEA. The CDR3 covers 14 residues. The V gene lost 7 bases and the J gene lost 4 bases, with 19 bases spanning the gap. Written as DNA, the CDR3 is TGCAGCGCTCTGTCGGGAGGCACCTCCTATGGCTACACCTTC. Protein: CSALSGGTSYGYTF.

This clone has a count of ten or more. This chain joins TRBV20-1 and TRBJ2-7, with D unresolved. The CDR3 is 10 amino acids. CDR1 is DFQATT and CDR2 is SNEGSKA in the germline V gene (reference sequence). The V and J ends lost 5 bases and 7 bases respectively, with 9 bases between them. CDR3 protein: CSARPTEQYF. For the CDR3, the DNA is TGCAGTGCTCGACCTACGGAGCAGTACTTC.

In its sample, this clone was seen a few times. V gene TRBV30 combines with J gene TRBJ2-2, with TRBD1 matching 12 bases. Per germline, CDR1 GTSNPN and CDR2 SVGIG (reference sequence). The trim removed 3 bases at V and 6 bases at J, leaving 2 bases unmatched. The CDR3 runs 14 residues. This chain's CDR3 is CAWRGTGGSGELFF. The CDR3 nucleotides are TGTGCCTGGAGGGGGACAGGGGGCTCCGGGGAGCTGTTTTTT.

This clone was counted between two and nine times. The CDR3 nucleotides read TGCAGCGTTGCGAAAAGTGACGACCTGTTGGAGCAGTTCTTC. Translating gives CSVAKSDDLLEQFF. V gene TRBV29-1 combines with J gene TRBJ2-1; D remains unclear. The CDR3 length is 14 residues. CDR1 and CDR2 (germline): SQVTM, ANQGSEA. The V end was cut by 4 bases, the J end by 10 bases, with 20 bases between.

The J gene is TRBJ1-2, the V gene TRBV7-9; tentative D call: TRBD1 (6 bases). CDR3 length: 13 amino acids. Per germline, CDR1 SEHNR and CDR2 FQNEAQ (reference sequence). Trimming removed 2 bases at V and 8 bases at J, with 12 bases between. The CDR3 nucleotides read TGTGCCAGCAGCTTACAGGGACAACGGGGCTACACCTTC. Its protein is CASSLQGQRGYTF.

This clone has only a few counts. The rearrangement links TRBV10-2 to TRBJ2-7; 8 bases map to TRBD1. Germline V gene sequence: CDR1 WSHSY, CDR2 SAAADI. Germline trimming cut 2 bases from V and 6 bases from J; bases unmatched to any gene: 3. The CDR3 covers 13 residues. The CDR3 DNA sequence: TGCGCCAGCAGTGAGCTAACAGGGGGCGAGCAGTACTTC. It specifies CASSELTGGEQYF.

V and J are TRBV7-2 and TRBJ2-1; 11 bases align to TRBD2. The J segment lost 3 bases and the V segment lost 4 bases, leaving 5 bases of the junction unmatched. The CDR3 length is 16 residues. Germline V gives CDR1 SGHTA, CDR2 FQGNSA. CDR3 loop: CASSYGTSGFYNEQFF. For the CDR3, the DNA is TGTGCCAGCAGCTATGGGACTAGCGGATTCTACAATGAGCAGTTCTTC.

This clone was recorded a few times. The J gene is TRBJ2-7, the V gene TRBV6-6, with a weak D call TRBD2 (7 bases). The CDR3 covers 15 residues. Trimming removed 6 bases from V and 3 bases from J, with 18 bases in between. Germline V gene lookup returns CDR1 MNHNY and CDR2 SVGAGI (reference sequence). The CDR3: CASRLLGGQGYEQYF. In DNA, the CDR3 is TGTGCCAGCAGACTTCTGGGGGGGCAAGGCTACGAGCAGTACTTC.

This chain links TRBV10-3 with TRBJ1-5; perhaps TRBD1 as D (6 bases). The V gene lost 4 bases and the J gene lost 7 bases, with 20 bases spanning the gap. Germline V gene sequence: CDR1 ENHRY, CDR2 SYGVKD. The CDR3 runs 16 residues. The DNA for the CDR3 is TGTGCCATCAGTGCGACATCGACAGGATCAAGCCAGCCCCAGCATTTT. Encoded protein: CAISATSTGSSQPQHF.

The chain is built from TRBV2 and TRBJ1-1; tentative D call: TRBD1 (5 bases). The CDR3 runs 10 residues. V was shortened by 7 bases and J by 11 bases, with 11 bases between the two germline ends. The germline CDR1 and CDR2 sequences are SNHLY and FYNNEI. The CDR3 protein is CASISGTAFF. Here the CDR3 DNA reads TGTGCCAGCATCTCAGGGACGGCTTTCTTT.

This rearrangement joins TRBV10-3 to TRBJ1-4; D perhaps matches TRBD1 (5 bases). Trimming removed 0 bases at V and 5 bases at J, with 10 bases between. The CDR3 consists of 15 residues. The germline V gene encodes CDR1 ENHRY and CDR2 SYGVKD. The CDR3 is CAISESQGENEKLFF. DNA for the CDR3: TGTGCCATCAGTGAGTCGCAAGGGGAAAATGAAAAACTGTTTTTT.

There are many counts of this clone. This rearrangement joins TRBV9 to TRBJ2-7; perhaps TRBD2 as D (5 bases). The germline V and J ends were trimmed by 4 bases and 5 bases, with 19 bases remaining between them. The CDR3 is 15 amino acids. Germline loops: CDR1 SGDLS, CDR2 YYNGEE. In DNA form, the CDR3 reads TGTGCCAGCAGCCCTAGCCTGGCCCCAGCCGACGAGCAGTACTTC. Protein: CASSPSLAPADEQYF.

The chain employs TRBV16 and TRBJ2-7; D not certain. Germline-derived CDR1 and CDR2 are KGHSY and FQNENV. V was trimmed by 4 bases and J by 0 bases, leaving 16 bases between them. The CDR3 totals 16 residues. This CDR3 is CASSPRGGANSYEQYF. CDR3 bases: TGTGCCAGCAGCCCTAGAGGTGGAGCGAACTCCTACGAGCAGTACTTC.

This clone occurred a few times. A far larger clone differs by one base, so this is likely a read error. The chain combines TRBV29-1 with TRBJ2-3; 7 bases align to TRBD1. Germline CDR1 is SQVTM and CDR2 is ANQGSEA. CDR3 length equals 11 residues. V lost 4 bases to trimming and J lost 6 bases; unmatched junction nucleotides: 1. CDR3 sequence reads: CSVATGDTQYF. The CDR3 DNA reads as TGCAGCGTTGCGACAGGGGATACGCAGTATTTT.

The V and J genes are TRBV4-3 and TRBJ2-1; 12 bases align to TRBD2. Looked up from germline, CDR1 is LGHNA and CDR2 is YSLEER. The CDR3 totals 18 residues. V was pared by 1 base and J by 7 bases, with 11 bases of the junction left unmatched. The CDR3 spells CASSQVGASGRAENEQFF. CDR3 bases: TGCGCCAGCAGCCAAGTCGGCGCTAGCGGGAGGGCCGAGAATGAGCAGTTCTTC.

A few counts support this clone. The gene calls are TRBV29-1 and TRBJ2-2; 7 nucleotides line up with TRBD1. The V and J ends lost 3 bases and 6 bases, in that order; junction bases with no gene match: 4. CDR1 and CDR2 from the germline V gene are SQVTM and ANQGSEA. The length of the CDR3 is 13 residues. The DNA for the CDR3 is TGCAGCGTTGATACAGGGGTCGCCGGGGAGCTGTTTTTT. This sequence encodes CSVDTGVAGELFF.

By share, this clone ranks as medium-sized. The chain employs TRBV7-9 and TRBJ2-1; D is possibly TRBD1 or TRBD2 (5 bases each). The length of the CDR3 is 14 residues. Germline CDR1 and CDR2: SEHNR and FQNEAQ (reference sequence). The V gene lost 6 bases and the J gene lost 7 bases, with 16 bases spanning the gap. Here the CDR3 reads CASSPGTVGNEQFF. The CDR3 DNA sequence: TGTGCCAGCAGTCCCGGGACCGTCGGTAATGAGCAGTTCTTC.

This clone was counted only a few times. This sequence joins TRBV6-1 and TRBJ2-7; 11 bases are shared with TRBD2. Germline CDR1 and CDR2: MNHNS and SASEGT. This CDR3 is built from 14 residues. After removal of 7 bases from V and 3 bases from J, the junction contained 5 bases not matched to a gene. This CDR3 reads CASKTSGNDYEQYF. The CDR3 DNA is TGTGCCAGCAAGACTAGCGGGAATGACTACGAGCAGTACTTC.